Below are 4 T cell receptor beta chains sequenced from a single sample in a study of cytomegalovirus exposure and HLA in healthy donors (dated by TCRdb to about 2017). The library was generated by the immunoSEQ multiplex PCR assay. Imported from immuneACCESS, the table was reduced by TCRdb to in-frame sequences with V and J called. These copies leave out some clones; in studies compared against another copy, an unresolved V gene accounts for under half, and the cause of the remainder is not known. The table for this sample lists 98,000 or so clones; under 97% of them were counted only once. Under 0.75% of the sample is held by the ten biggest clonotypes. Sequencing input: PBMCs. Every receptor here comes from a young woman in good health and CMV-seronegative.

The chain carries TRBV27 and TRBJ2-2; 7 positions agree with TRBD2. The J segment lost 0 bases and the V segment lost 6 bases, leaving 7 bases of the junction unmatched. The CDR3 covers 16 residues. Germline V gene sequence: CDR1 MNHEY, CDR2 SMNVEV (reference sequence). DNA of the CDR3: TGTGCCAGCAGCCCCACGGGGGGAGCGAACACCGGGGAGCTGTTTTTT. Encoded protein: CASSPTGGANTGELFF.

The chain combines TRBV6-1 with TRBJ1-2; maybe TRBD1 (6 bases). The CDR3 is 18 residues long. CDR1 is MNHNS, CDR2 SASEGT, per germline. V lost 2 bases and J 0 bases, leaving 19 bases between the germline ends. The CDR3, as DNA: TGTGCCAGCAGTGAATTTCAGGGGCCGACCAGATCTAACTATGGCTACACCTTC. Protein: CASSEFQGPTRSNYGYTF.

The J gene is TRBJ2-1, the V gene TRBV29-1, with TRBD1 identical over 10 bases. In germline, CDR1 is SQVTM, CDR2 ANQGSEA. V trimming: 7 bases; J trimming: 8 bases; junction bases outside the gene matches: 17. The CDR3 consists of 16 residues. The CDR3 nucleotides read TGCAGCGGATCAGACAGGGGGCGTCAAGGGAGCTATGAGCAGTTCTTC. Protein: CSGSDRGRQGSYEQFF.

The V and J genes are TRBV5-5 and TRBJ1-5; D is perhaps TRBD1 (5 bases). This CDR3 is built from 16 residues. Trimming took off 0 bases at V and 2 bases at J, with 12 bases between the two ends. The germline V gene encodes CDR1 SGHKS and CDR2 YYEKEE (reference sequence). CDR3 DNA sequence: TGTGCCAGCAGCTTGGAGGTGGGGCTCGGCAATCAGCCCCAGCATTTT. Translating it yields CASSLEVGLGNQPQHF.